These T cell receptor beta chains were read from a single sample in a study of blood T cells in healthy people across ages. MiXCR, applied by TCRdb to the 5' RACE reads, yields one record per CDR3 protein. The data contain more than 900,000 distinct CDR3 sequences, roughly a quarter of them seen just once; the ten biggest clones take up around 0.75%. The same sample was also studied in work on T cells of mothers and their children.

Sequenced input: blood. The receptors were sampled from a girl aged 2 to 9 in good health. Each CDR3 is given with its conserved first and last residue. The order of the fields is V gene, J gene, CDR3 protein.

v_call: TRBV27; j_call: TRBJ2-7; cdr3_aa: CASKGGLTYEQCF
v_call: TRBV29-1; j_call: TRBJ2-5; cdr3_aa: CSVPDRGQETQYF
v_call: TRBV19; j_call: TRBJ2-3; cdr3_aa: CASRQRDTQYF
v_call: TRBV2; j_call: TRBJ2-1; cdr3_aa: CASSGTSGPLISGNEQFF
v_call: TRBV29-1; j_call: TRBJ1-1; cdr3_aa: CSGGQSVNTEAFF
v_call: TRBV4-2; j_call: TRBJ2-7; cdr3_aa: CASSQASTGRDEQYF
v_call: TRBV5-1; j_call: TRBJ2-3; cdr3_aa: CASSLMGGTATDTQYF
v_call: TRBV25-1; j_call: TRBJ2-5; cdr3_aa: CASSEGTGLPETQYF
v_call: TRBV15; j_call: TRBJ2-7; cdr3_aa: CATSRAGSALYEQYF
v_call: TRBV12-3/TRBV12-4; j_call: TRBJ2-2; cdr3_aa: CASSSARTGTGELFF
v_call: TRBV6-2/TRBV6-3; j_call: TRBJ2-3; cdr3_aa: CASLKRSTDTQYF
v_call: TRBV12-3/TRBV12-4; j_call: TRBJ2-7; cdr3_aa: CASGDRSTYEQYF
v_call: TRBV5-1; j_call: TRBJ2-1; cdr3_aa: CASSFYGGDFNEQFF
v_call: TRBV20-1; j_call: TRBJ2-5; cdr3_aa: CSAPKLAGMEETQYF
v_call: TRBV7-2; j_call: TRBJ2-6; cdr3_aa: CASSFLAGISGANVLTF
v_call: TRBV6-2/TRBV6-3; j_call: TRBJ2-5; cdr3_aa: CASRDEKDLTSYF
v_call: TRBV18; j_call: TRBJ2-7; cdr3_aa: CATTGQMTEQYF
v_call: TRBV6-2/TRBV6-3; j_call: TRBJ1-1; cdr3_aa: CASGETEAFF
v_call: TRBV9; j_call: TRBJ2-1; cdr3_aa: CASSGRDSSYNEQFF
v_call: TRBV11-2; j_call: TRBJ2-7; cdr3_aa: CASSETRVHYEQYF
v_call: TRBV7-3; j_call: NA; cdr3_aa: CASSSQGTGSEQFF
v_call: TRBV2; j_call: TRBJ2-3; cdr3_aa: CASRKGTAAEGDTQYF
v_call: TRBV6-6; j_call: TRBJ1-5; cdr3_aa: CASSQVGQANNQPQHF
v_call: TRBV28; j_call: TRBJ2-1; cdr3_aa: CASREQGLAKNNEQFF
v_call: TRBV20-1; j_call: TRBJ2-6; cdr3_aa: CSARTEGANVLTF
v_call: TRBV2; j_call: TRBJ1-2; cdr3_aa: CASFMTGQESYGYTF
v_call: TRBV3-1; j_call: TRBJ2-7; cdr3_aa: CASSLLAGNEQYF
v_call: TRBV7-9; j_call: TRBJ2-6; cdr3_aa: CASSFGGRILEANVLTF
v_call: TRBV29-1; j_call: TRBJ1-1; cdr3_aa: CSVARGMNTEAFF
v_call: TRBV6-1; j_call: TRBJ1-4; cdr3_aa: CATGTGGFYEKLFF
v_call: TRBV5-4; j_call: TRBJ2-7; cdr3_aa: CASSLETGRYEQYF
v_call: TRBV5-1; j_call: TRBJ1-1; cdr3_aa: CASSISVSANRHTEAFF
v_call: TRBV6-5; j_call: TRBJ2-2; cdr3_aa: CASRTLQGYGEPFF
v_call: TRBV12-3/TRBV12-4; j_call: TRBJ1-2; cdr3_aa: CASSLGVNSYGYTF
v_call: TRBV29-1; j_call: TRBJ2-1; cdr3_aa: CSVFRDPYNEQFF
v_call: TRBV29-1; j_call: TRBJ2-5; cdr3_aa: CSAMIGDRGLQETQYF
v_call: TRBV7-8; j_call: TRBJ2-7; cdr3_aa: CASAPEWGTYEQYF
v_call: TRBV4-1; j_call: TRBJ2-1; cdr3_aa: CASSQALAGGPRDEQFF
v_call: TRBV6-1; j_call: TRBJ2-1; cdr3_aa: CASSVNPPFSNEQFF
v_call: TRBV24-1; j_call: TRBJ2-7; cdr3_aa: CATSDGTEQYF
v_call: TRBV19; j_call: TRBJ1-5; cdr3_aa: CASSIRGGGPQPQHF
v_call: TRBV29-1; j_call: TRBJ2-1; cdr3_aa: CSVVGSGQGALQFF
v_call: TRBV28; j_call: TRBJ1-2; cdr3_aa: CASSSPPTPGGYTF
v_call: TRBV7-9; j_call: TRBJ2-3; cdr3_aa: CAERLGSADTQYF
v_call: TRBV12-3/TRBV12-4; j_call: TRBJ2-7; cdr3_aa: CASTLGQGELYEQYF
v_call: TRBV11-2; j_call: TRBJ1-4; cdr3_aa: CASSLAEHEKLFF
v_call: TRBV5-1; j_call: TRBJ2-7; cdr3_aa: CASTRGVASNYEQYF
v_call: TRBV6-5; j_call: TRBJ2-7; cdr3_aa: CASSYEDGAYEQYF
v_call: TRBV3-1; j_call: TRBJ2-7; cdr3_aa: CASSHFGLDTYEQYF
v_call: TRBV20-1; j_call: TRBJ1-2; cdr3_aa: CSATSPWDGDPSRGYTF
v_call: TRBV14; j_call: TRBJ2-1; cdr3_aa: CAGSLDRRNEQFF
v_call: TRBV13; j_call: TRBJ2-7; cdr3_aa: CASSLRLAGGDKQYF
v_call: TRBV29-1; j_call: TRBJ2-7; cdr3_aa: CSVESGPSSYEQYF
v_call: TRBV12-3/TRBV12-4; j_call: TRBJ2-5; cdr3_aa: CASSPSDGQETQYF
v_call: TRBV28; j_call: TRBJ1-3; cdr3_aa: CASSSPDSSGNTIYF
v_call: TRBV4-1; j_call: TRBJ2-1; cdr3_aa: CASSQDNEQFF
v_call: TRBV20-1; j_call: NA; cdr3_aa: CSASRVGDRGGYEQYF
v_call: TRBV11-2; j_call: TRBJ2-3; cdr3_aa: CASSALWGDSTDTQYF
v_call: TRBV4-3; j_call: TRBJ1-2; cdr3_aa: CASSQTGGASYGYTF
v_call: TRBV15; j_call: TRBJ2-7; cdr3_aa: CATSRDSGGSYEQYF